The 2 T cell receptor beta chains listed next were all sequenced from one sample in a study of response to subunit inactivated influenza vaccine. Each CDR3 protein is one row after TCRdb ran MiXCR on the RT-PCR reads. The sample shows hundreds of thousands of distinct CDR3 sequences, 7.6% of them seen only once. The sample was PBMCs from blood, taken around 2 years after vaccination. All receptors come from a man aged 50-75 years who received an inactivated influenza vaccine.

This chain joins TRBV4-2 and TRBJ2-7; D remains unclear. Trimming cost V 0 bases and J 6 bases, with 12 bases left between them. CDR1 is LGHNA and CDR2 is YNFKEQ in the germline V gene. CDR3 length equals 14 residues. Written as DNA, the CDR3 is TGTGCCAGCAGCCAAGATAAATGGTCCCCCGAGCAGTACTTC. The encoded protein is CASSQDKWSPEQYF.

This clonotype was found a few times. The chain couples TRBV4-2 to TRBJ2-7, with D hard to call. The V end lost 0 bases, the J end lost 5 bases, and 11 bases lay between the germline ends. The CDR3 has 14 residues. Germline loops: CDR1 LGHNA, CDR2 YNFKEQ. CDR3 amino acids: CASSQDHPRNEQYF. CDR3 in DNA: TGTGCCAGCAGCCAAGATCACCCGCGAAACGAGCAGTACTTC.